Sequencing of this T cell receptor (beta chain) was carried out in a study of Graves' ophthalmopathy and Graves' hyperthyroidism. This clonotype was detected many times. Using RNA transcripts, the TCR beta CDR3 regions were amplified. First-round RT-PCR used HTBI primers; second-round multiplex PCR followed. MiXCR, run by TCRdb on the multiplex PCR reads, gives a single entry per CDR3 protein. The sample has 900,000 to 1,200,000 distinct CDR3 sequences, roughly 35% seen once. J lost 4 bases, V lost 5 bases, and 15 bases had no gene match. Germline CDR1 SGHAT, CDR2 FQNNGV. CDR3 length: 18 amino acids. The specimen was peripheral blood or thyroid tissue (not recorded which). This chain uses TRBV11-2 with TRBJ1-1, with 11 bases lining up with TRBD1. This TCR came from an adult man with Graves' hyperthyroidism. CDR3 nucleotide sequence: TGTGCCAGCAGCGAGAGGACAGGGGGCCATGAAGGTATCACTGAAGCTTTCTTT. Residues: CASSERTGGHEGITEAFF.